Below, 2 T cell receptor beta chains from the same sample are listed, as sequenced in a study of cytomegalovirus exposure and HLA in healthy donors. Both 60 Vbeta primers and 13 Jbeta primers went into the PCR. TCRdb keeps only in-frame clones here, not all; method: immunoSEQ multiplex PCR. Of around 140,000 clones listed, about 77% are singletons. The sequencing sample was made of PBMCs. These receptors were collected from a male donor in good health and CMV-seronegative.

The chain carries TRBV10-3 and TRBJ2-7; a weak D match, TRBD1 (5 bases). The CDR3 is made up of 14 amino acids. Trimming shortened V by 8 bases and J by 3 bases, and 17 bases separated the two germline ends. CDR1 is ENHRY and CDR2 is SYGVKD in the germline V gene. CDR3 sequence reads: CAISSSRQSYEQYF. DNA of the CDR3: TGTGCCATCTCCTCCTCTCGACAGAGCTACGAGCAGTACTTC.

This clone was seen a handful of times. The CDR3 DNA is TGTGCCAGCAGCTTAGGGCCGACTAGCGGGAGATCAACCGAGCAGTACTTC. Protein sequence: CASSLGPTSGRSTEQYF. This chain joins TRBV7-6 and TRBJ2-7; the match to TRBD2 covers 12 bases. With V trimmed by 1 base and J by 6 bases, 10 bases remained unmatched. The germline CDR1 and CDR2 sequences are SGHVS and FNYEAQ. The CDR3 spans 17 residues. The full variable domain, completed using reference TRBV7-6 and TRBJ2-7, is GAGVSQSPRYKVTKRGQDVALRCDPISGHVSLYWYRQALGQGPEFLTYFNYEAQQDKSGLPNDRFSAERPEGSISTLTIQRTEQRDSAMYRCASSLGPTSGRSTEQYFGPGTRLTVT.